A selection of T cell receptor beta chains follows, all from one sample in a study of T cells in narcolepsy. The method was immunoSEQ multiplex PCR; TCRdb's version includes in-frame clones alone and lacks a portion of them. This table holds approximately 25,000 clones, less than 85% found once. Material: memory (CD45RA-) CD4+ T cells from blood. The receptors shown here come from a human donor in good health. The CDR3 runs from the conserved cysteine through the conserved F or W. The D gene is left open where the match is weak. Only part of the rows carry a size: once, few, many, or a class if the clone is expanded.

j_call,clone_size,d_call,v_call,cdr3_nt,cdr3_aa
TRBJ1-1,.,.,TRBV18,TGTGCCAGCTCTCAAATCCGAGATGATGAAGCTTTCTTT,CASSQIRDDEAFF
TRBJ1-4,.,.,TRBV7-2,TGTGCCAGCAGCCGCTGGGAGGGTAGTCAACTGTTTTTT,CASSRWEGSQLFF
TRBJ2-7,.,.,TRBV11-1,TGTGCCAGCAGCTTGGGGGACGGGCCCTACGAGCAGTACTTC,CASSLGDGPYEQYF
TRBJ1-5,.,.,TRBV19,TGTGCCAGTAGTATAGATCGGGGCCCTCAGCCCCAGCATTTT,CASSIDRGPQPQHF
TRBJ2-1,once,.,TRBV18,TGTGCCAGCTCACCAATGAGCAGAAACAATGAGCAGTTCTTC,CASSPMSRNNEQFF
TRBJ2-3,.,.,TRBV6-1,TGTGCCAGCAGTGAAGCGGGCCCGACGGGAGATACGCAGTATTTT,CASSEAGPTGDTQYF
TRBJ1-5,.,.,TRBV5-5,TGTGCCAGCAGCTTAGGGTTAAGCAATCAGCCCCAGCATTTT,CASSLGLSNQPQHF
TRBJ1-1,.,.,TRBV7-2,TGTGCCAGCAGCATCCGGGGGGGAGGCACTGAAGCTTTCTTT,CASSIRGGGTEAFF
TRBJ2-1,.,TRBD1,TRBV7-7,TGTGCTAGCAGCTTAACAGGGGGAACGAGTGAGCAGTTCTTC,CASSLTGGTSEQFF
TRBJ1-5,.,.,TRBV15,TGTGCCACCTCGCGGGGAGGTTATCAGCCCCAGCATTTT,CATSRGGYQPQHF
TRBJ1-1,.,.,TRBV5-4,TGTGCCAGCAGCTTGTACGGAAAGGGAGGGAATACTGAAGCTTTCTTT,CASSLYGKGGNTEAFF
TRBJ2-7,.,TRBD1,TRBV28,TGTGCCAGCAGTCTCCAGACAGGGGGCTACGAGCAGTACTTC,CASSLQTGGYEQYF
TRBJ1-1,.,TRBD1,TRBV2,TGTGCCAGCAGTGAGACCCCGGGACAGGGTACTGAAGCTTTCTTT,CASSETPGQGTEAFF
TRBJ2-1,.,.,TRBV11-2,TGTGCCAGCAGCCAACTAATAGGGTACAATGAGCAGTTCTTC,CASSQLIGYNEQFF
TRBJ1-1,.,.,TRBV7-9,TGTGCCAGCAGCTTAGCGAATAGACCGAACACTGAAGCTTTCTTT,CASSLANRPNTEAFF
TRBJ2-5,once,.,TRBV11-2,TGTGCCAGCAGCTCGAAGGGGGTCTTGGGAACCCAGTACTTC,CASSSKGVLGTQYF
TRBJ2-7,.,.,TRBV6-1,TGTGCCAGCAGTGTCGAAGGGTATGGCTACGAGCAGTACTTC,CASSVEGYGYEQYF
TRBJ1-6,.,.,TRBV6-5,TGTGCCAGCAGTTACTCCCAGGGGAGTGATTCACCCCTCCACTTT,CASSYSQGSDSPLHF
TRBJ2-3,few,.,TRBV4-3,TGCGCCAGCAGCCAGGGATCGCAGGGAAGCACAGATACGCAGTATTTT,CASSQGSQGSTDTQYF
TRBJ1-2,.,.,TRBV7-2,TGTGCCAGCAGCCCCCTAGTTGTCTATGGCTACACCTTC,CASSPLVVYGYTF
TRBJ1-5,.,.,TRBV6-1,TGTGCCAGCAAGCGCGGTGATCAGCCCCAGCATTTT,CASKRGDQPQHF
TRBJ2-6,.,TRBD1,TRBV4-3,TGCGCCAGCAGCTTGGGACAGAACAACGTCCTGACTTTC,CASSLGQNNVLTF
TRBJ1-5,once,TRBD1,TRBV2,TGTGCCAGCAGAGTTTACAGGGGGCAGGGACAGCCCCAGCATTTT,CASRVYRGQGQPQHF
TRBJ1-4,.,.,TRBV9,TGTGCCAGCAGCGGAGACCGTAACAGGGATGGTAATGAAAAACTGTTTTTT,CASSGDRNRDGNEKLFF
TRBJ2-1,.,TRBD2,TRBV18,TGTGCCAGCTCACCACCGTACGACTGGGATTGGACTAGCGGGAGGGCCGGGCAGTTCTTC,CASSPPYDWDWTSGRAGQFF
TRBJ2-1,few,.,TRBV9,TGTGCCAGCAGCGTAGAGCTATGGAATGAGCAGTTCTTC,CASSVELWNEQFF
TRBJ1-1,.,TRBD1,TRBV7-2,TGTGCCAGCAGCTTAGTAGGGACGACAGGGGAGGCCTTCACTGAAGCTTTCTTT,CASSLVGTTGEAFTEAFF
TRBJ2-7,.,.,TRBV10-3,TGTGCCATCAGTGACAGTCCTAGCTCCTACGAGCAGTACTTC,CAISDSPSSYEQYF
TRBJ2-7,few,.,TRBV5-6,TGTGCCAGCAGCTTTTCCAGGGGCTCCTCCTACGAGCAGTACTTC,CASSFSRGSSYEQYF
TRBJ2-7,.,TRBD1,TRBV6-6,TGTGCCAGCAGCTCCGCGACAGGGGGTGGCGCGCAGTACTTC,CASSSATGGGAQYF
TRBJ2-3,.,TRBD2,TRBV11-2,TGTGCCAGCAGCTCATTAGCGGGCACGCAGTATTTT,CASSSLAGTQYF
TRBJ1-3,medium-sized,.,TRBV5-4,TGTGCCAGCAGCTTACAGGGCCCAATCTCTGGAAACACCATATATTTT,CASSLQGPISGNTIYF
TRBJ2-7,.,TRBD1,TRBV7-9,TGTGCCGGCAGCTTAGCGCAGGGACAGGGCCTTTACGAGCAGTACTTC,CAGSLAQGQGLYEQYF
TRBJ1-2,once,TRBD1,TRBV4-1,TGCGCCAGCAGCAACAGGGGGCGGAACTATGGCTACACCTTC,CASSNRGRNYGYTF
TRBJ1-5,.,.,TRBV5-3,TGTGCCAGGCAAGGGCCCCAGCATTTT,CARQGPQHF
TRBJ2-7,.,TRBD1,TRBV19,TGTGCCAGTAGTACCGGGTATGGGACAGGGTCAGACGAGCAGTACTTC,CASSTGYGTGSDEQYF
TRBJ2-3,.,TRBD2,TRBV7-2,TGTGCCAGCAGCTCGAAACTTCTAGCGGGGGATCCCACAGATACGCAGTATTTT,CASSSKLLAGDPTDTQYF
TRBJ2-5,.,.,TRBV5-1,TGCGCCAGCAGCGCCGGACAGCTCCAAGAGACCCAGTACTTC,CASSAGQLQETQYF
TRBJ2-1,.,.,TRBV6-5,TGTGCCAGCAGCCCGACCGGGCGGGAACAGTTCTTC,CASSPTGREQFF
TRBJ2-3,.,TRBD2,TRBV19,TGCGCCAGTAGTATTGGGAGGGCAGATACGCAGTATTTT,CASSIGRADTQYF
TRBJ2-7,once,.,TRBV27,TGTGCCAGCAGTGCGGTGGGGCTGGACTACGAGCAGTACTTC,CASSAVGLDYEQYF
TRBJ2-1,few,.,TRBV5-1,TGCGCCAGCACCCTTCTTACAGGCAGGGGAGTGGATGAGCAGTTCTTC,CASTLLTGRGVDEQFF
TRBJ2-7,.,.,TRBV7-2,TGTGCCAGCAGCTTAGACGTTTCCTCCTACGAGCAGTACTTC,CASSLDVSSYEQYF
TRBJ1-5,.,.,TRBV12-2,TGTGCAAGTCGCTTAGTAATGGAGCGCGGGGACAGCAATCAGCCCCAGCATTTT,CASRLVMERGDSNQPQHF
TRBJ1-1,few,.,TRBV30,TGTGCCTGGATCTTCTCGGGCACTGAAGCTTTCTTT,CAWIFSGTEAFF
TRBJ2-7,.,TRBD1,TRBV7-2,TGTGCCAGCAGCCCTACGTCCTACCGGGACAGGGACTACGAGCAGTACTTC,CASSPTSYRDRDYEQYF
TRBJ1-4,.,.,TRBV19,TGTGCCAGTTCAAGGGGGGGAGAAAAACTGTTTTTT,CASSRGGEKLFF
TRBJ2-7,.,TRBD2,TRBV6-5,TGTGCCAGCAGGAGTCCGGGAGGCCCTTTTTACGAGCAGTACTTC,CASRSPGGPFYEQYF
TRBJ1-6,.,TRBD1,TRBV9,TGTGCCAGCAATCCCGGGACAGGGGGCTTACCCCTCCACTTT,CASNPGTGGLPLHF
TRBJ1-1,.,.,TRBV4-1,TGCGCCAGCAGCCAAGATCCGGGGGCGTGGACTGAAGCTTTCTTT,CASSQDPGAWTEAFF
TRBJ1-1,.,TRBD1,TRBV6-5,TGTGCCAGCATGTCCCAGGGGGCGGTGAACACTGAAGCTTTCTTT,CASMSQGAVNTEAFF
TRBJ2-5,once,.,TRBV29-1,TGCAGCGGAAGGGACTCACTCTTGGCGGGGACCCAGTACTTC,CSGRDSLLAGTQYF
TRBJ2-2,.,.,TRBV5-1,TGCGCCAGCGCCGACTGGAACACCGGGGAGCTGTTTTTT,CASADWNTGELFF
TRBJ2-3,.,TRBD2,TRBV6-6,TGTGCCAGCAGCGGACTAGTTACGCAGTATTTT,CASSGLVTQYF
TRBJ2-3,.,TRBD1,TRBV6-6,TGTGCCAGCACAAGATGGACAGGCCGTGGCACAGATACGCAGTATTTT,CASTRWTGRGTDTQYF